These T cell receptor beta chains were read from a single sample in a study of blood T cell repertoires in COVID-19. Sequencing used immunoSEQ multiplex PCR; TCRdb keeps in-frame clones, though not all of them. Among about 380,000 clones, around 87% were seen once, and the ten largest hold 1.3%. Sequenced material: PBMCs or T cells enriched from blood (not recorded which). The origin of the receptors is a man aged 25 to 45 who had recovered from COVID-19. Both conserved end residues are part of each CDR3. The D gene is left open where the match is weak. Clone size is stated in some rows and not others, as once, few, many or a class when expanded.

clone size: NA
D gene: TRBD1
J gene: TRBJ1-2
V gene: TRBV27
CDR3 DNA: TGTGCCAGCAGTAGGACAGGGGGCAACTATGGCTACACCTTC
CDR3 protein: CASSRTGGNYGYTF

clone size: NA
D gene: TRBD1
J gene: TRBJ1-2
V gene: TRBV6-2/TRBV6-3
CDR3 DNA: TGTGCCAGCAGTTACTCTCTGCTTCTCGGGACAGCCGGGGGCTACACCTTC
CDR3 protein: CASSYSLLLGTAGGYTF

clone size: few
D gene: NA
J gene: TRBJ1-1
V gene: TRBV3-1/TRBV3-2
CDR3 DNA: TGTGCCAGCAGCCCCAAGGGGGGGGCCAACACTGAAGCTTTCTTT
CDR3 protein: CASSPKGGANTEAFF

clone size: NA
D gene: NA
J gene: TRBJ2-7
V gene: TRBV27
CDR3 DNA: TGTGCCAGCAGTTTATCGAGGGGGTACGAGCAGTACTTC
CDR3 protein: CASSLSRGYEQYF

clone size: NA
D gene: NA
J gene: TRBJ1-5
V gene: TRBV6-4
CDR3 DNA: TGTGCCAGCAGTGAGGAGGAGAATCAGCCCCAGCATTTT
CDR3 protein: CASSEEENQPQHF

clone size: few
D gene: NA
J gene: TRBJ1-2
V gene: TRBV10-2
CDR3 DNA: TGCGCCAGCAGTGTCGGACAGACAACTTTTTATGGCTACACCTTC
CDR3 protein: CASSVGQTTFYGYTF

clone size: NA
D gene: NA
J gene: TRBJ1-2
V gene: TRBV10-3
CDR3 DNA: TGTGCCATCAGTGAGACTCAAGGGGTTGCTAACTATGGCTACACCTTC
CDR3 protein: CAISETQGVANYGYTF

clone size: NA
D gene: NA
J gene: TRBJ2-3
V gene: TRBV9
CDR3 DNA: TGTGCCAGCAGCGTAGAGGTTAGCGGCTTTATAGATACGCAGTATTTT
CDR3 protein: CASSVEVSGFIDTQYF

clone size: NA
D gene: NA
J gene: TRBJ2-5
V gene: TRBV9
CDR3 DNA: TGTGCCAGCAGCGCGCGGGACTCAAAAGAGACCCAGTACTTC
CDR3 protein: CASSARDSKETQYF

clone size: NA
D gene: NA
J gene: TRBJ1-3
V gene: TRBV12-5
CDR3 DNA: TGTGCTAGTGGGCGAGGTGAAGGAAACACCATATATTTT
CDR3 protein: CASGRGEGNTIYF

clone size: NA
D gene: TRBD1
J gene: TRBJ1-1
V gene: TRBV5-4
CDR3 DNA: TGTGCCAGCAGCCCGGGACAGGGGGTCCCTGAAGCTTTCTTT
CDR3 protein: CASSPGQGVPEAFF

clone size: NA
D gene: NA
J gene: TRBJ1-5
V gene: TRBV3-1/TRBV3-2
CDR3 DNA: TGTGCCAGCAGCCAAGGAGGAGGGGTCAATCAGCCCCAGCATTTT
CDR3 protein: CASSQGGGVNQPQHF

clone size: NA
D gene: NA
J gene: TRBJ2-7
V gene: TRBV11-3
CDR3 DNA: TGTGCCAGCAGCTTCGGACTGCTACACGACGAGCAGTACTTC
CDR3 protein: CASSFGLLHDEQYF

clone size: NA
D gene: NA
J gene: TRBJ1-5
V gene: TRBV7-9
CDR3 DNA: TGTGCCAGCAGCTCCATAGGTGGACATTATCAGCCCCAGCATTTT
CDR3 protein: CASSSIGGHYQPQHF

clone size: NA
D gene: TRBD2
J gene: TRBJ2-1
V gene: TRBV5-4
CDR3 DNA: TGTGCCAGCACCCGCGGGGGGGAAAGCAATGAGCAGTTCTTC
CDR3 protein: CASTRGGESNEQFF

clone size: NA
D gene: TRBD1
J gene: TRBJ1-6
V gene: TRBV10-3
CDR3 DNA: TGTGCCATCAGGGACAGGGACTCACCCCTCCACTTT
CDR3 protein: CAIRDRDSPLHF

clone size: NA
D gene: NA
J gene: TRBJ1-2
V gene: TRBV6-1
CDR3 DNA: TGTGCCAGCAGTGAAGGGGCGCCATTCTATGGCTACACCTTC
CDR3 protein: CASSEGAPFYGYTF

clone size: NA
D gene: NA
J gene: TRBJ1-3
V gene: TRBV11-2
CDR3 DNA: TGTGCCAGCAGCTCCGGTGGAAACACCATATATTTT
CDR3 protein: CASSSGGNTIYF

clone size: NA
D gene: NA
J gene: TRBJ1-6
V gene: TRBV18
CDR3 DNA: TGTGCCAGCTCCCTAGGGGGTAATAAGAATTCACCCCTCCACTTT
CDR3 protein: CASSLGGNKNSPLHF

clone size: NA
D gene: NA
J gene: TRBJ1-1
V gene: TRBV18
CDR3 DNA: TGTGCCAGCTCACCCTCCCCGAAGTCTATGAACACTGAAGCTTTCTTT
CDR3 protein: CASSPSPKSMNTEAFF

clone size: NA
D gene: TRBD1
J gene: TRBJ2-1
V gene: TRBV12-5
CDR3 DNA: TGTGCTAGTGGCCCTGGACAGGGTTCCTACAATGAGCAGTTCTTC
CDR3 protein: CASGPGQGSYNEQFF

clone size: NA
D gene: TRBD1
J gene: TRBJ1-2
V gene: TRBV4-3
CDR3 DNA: TGCGCCAGCAGCCCAGGACAGGGGGCCAACTATGGCTACACCTTC
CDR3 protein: CASSPGQGANYGYTF

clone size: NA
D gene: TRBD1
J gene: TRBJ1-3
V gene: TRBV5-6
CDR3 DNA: TGTGCCAGTCGGGACAGGACCAAAGGAAACACCATATATTTT
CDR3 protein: CASRDRTKGNTIYF

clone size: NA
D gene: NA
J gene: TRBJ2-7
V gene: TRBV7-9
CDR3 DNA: TGTGCCAGCAGCTTAGACCTAGAGCAGTACTTC
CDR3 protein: CASSLDLEQYF

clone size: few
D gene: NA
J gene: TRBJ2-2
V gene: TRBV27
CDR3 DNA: TGTGCCAGCAGTTATCTCACCGGGGAGCTGTTTTTT
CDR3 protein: CASSYLTGELFF

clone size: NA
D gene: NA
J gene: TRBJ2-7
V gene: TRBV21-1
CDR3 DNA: TGTGCCAGCTGGGGGGACCCCACCTACGAGCAGTACTTC
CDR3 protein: CASWGDPTYEQYF

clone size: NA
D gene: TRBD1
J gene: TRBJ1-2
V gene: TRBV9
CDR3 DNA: TGTGCCAGCAGCGTAGGGGGGGACAGCTATGGCTACACCTTC
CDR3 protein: CASSVGGDSYGYTF

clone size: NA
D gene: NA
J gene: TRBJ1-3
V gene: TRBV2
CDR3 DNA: TGTGCCAGCAGGAGAGGCCACACAGGGAGCTCTGGAAACACCATATATTTT
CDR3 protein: CASRRGHTGSSGNTIYF

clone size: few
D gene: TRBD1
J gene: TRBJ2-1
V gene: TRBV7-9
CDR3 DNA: TGTGCCGGGACAGTTGGGTCCTACAATGAGCAGTTCTTC
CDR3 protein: CAGTVGSYNEQFF

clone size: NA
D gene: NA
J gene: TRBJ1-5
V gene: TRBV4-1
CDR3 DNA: TGCGCCAGCAGCCCTTACAGGGCAGATAATCAGCCCCAGCATTTT
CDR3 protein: CASSPYRADNQPQHF

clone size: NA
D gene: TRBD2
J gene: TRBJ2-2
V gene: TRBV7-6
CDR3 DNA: TGTGCCTCTGGAGGGACTATTTTAGGCACCGGGGAGCTGTTTTTT
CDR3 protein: CASGGTILGTGELFF

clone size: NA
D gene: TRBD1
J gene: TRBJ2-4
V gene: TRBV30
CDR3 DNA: TGTGCCTGGAGTGCCGACAGGGGACCCTGGAACATTCAGTACTTC
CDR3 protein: CAWSADRGPWNIQYF

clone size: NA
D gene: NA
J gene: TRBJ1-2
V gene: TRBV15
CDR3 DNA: TGTGCCACCAGCAGAGATATTCAGGGTGTGGATGGCTACACCTTC
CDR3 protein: CATSRDIQGVDGYTF

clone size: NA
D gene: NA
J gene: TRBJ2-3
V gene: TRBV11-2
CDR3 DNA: TGTGCCAGCAGCTTAGGGACAGAACCATACACAGATACGCAGTATTTT
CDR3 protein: CASSLGTEPYTDTQYF

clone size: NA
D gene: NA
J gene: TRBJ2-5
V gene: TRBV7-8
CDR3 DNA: TGTGCCAGCAGCTTAGTCACTACCATACTCCAGGAGACCCAGTACTTC
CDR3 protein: CASSLVTTILQETQYF

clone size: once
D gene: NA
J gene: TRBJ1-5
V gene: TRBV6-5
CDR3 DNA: TGTGCCAGCACTGGGCAGGGCTCTCAGCCCCAGCATTTT
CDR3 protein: CASTGQGSQPQHF

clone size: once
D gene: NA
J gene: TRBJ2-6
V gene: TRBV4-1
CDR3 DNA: TGCGCCAGCAGCCGAGCGGACTCTGGGGCCAACGTCCTGACTTTC
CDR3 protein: CASSRADSGANVLTF

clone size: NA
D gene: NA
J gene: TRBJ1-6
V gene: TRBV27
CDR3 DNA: TGTGCCAGCAGTCCGAATCACCCGAGCTCCTATAATTCACCCCTCCACTTT
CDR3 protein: CASSPNHPSSYNSPLHF

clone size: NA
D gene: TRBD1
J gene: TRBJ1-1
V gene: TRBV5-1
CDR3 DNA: TGCGCCAGCAGCTTGGATCCAGGGGGCACTGAAGCTTTCTTT
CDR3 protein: CASSLDPGGTEAFF

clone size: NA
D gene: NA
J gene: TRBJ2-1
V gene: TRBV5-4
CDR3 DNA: TGTGCCAGCAGCCTCCCCAATGAGCAGTTCTTC
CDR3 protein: CASSLPNEQFF

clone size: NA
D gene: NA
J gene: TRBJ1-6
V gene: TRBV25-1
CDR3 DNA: TGTGCCAGCAGACGGGAGGAGATATCACCCCTCCACTTT
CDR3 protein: CASRREEISPLHF

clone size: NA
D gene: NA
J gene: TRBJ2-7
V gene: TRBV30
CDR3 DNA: TGTGCCTGGAGTGTAGGGACAACCAAGGTCGACGAGCAGTACTTC
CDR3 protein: CAWSVGTTKVDEQYF

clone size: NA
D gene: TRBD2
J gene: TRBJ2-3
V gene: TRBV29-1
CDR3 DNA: TGCAGCGTTGGTAGCGGGGGGAACACAGATACGCAGTATTTT
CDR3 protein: CSVGSGGNTDTQYF

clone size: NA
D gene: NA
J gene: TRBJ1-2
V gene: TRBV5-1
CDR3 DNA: TGCGCCAGCAGCAGACAGGAAGACTATGGCTACACCTTC
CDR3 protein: CASSRQEDYGYTF

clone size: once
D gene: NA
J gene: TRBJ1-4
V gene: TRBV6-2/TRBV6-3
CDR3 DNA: TGTGCCAGCAGTTACTCGACTCTTCGTGCAACTAATGAAAAACTGTTTTTT
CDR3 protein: CASSYSTLRATNEKLFF

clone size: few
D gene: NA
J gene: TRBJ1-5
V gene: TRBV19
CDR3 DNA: TGTGCCAGTACCCCCCTTCAGGGCATTTATCAGCCCCAGCATTTT
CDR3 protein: CASTPLQGIYQPQHF

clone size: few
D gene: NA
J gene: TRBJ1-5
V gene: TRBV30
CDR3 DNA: TGTGCCTGGAATGGAGGGCAGGTGAGCAATCAGCCCCAGCATTTT
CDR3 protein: CAWNGGQVSNQPQHF

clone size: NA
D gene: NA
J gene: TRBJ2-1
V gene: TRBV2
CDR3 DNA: TGTGCCAGCAGCGCCTACAATGAGCAGTTCTTC
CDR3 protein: CASSAYNEQFF

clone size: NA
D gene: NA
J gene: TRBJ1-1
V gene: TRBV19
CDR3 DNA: TGTGCCAGTAGTATAGACCCCAGGCCGGGAGGGACTGAAGCTTTCTTT
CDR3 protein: CASSIDPRPGGTEAFF

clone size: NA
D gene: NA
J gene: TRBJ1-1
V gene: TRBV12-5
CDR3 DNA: TGTGCTAGTGGTTTCGGGACTGAAGCTTTCTTT
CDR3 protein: CASGFGTEAFF

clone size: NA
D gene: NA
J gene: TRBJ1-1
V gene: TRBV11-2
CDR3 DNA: TGTGCCAGCAGCCCGTTGGGCAGGCGGAACACTGAAGCTTTCTTT
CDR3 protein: CASSPLGRRNTEAFF

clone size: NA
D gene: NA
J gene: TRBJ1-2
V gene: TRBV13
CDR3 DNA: TGTGCCAGCAGCCATTCAGGGCGATTCAACTATGGCTACACCTTC
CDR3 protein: CASSHSGRFNYGYTF

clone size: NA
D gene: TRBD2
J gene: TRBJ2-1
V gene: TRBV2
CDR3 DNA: TGTGCCAGCAGTGCTGTGGGCGGGGGGGCCGACAATGAGCAGTTCTTC
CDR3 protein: CASSAVGGGADNEQFF

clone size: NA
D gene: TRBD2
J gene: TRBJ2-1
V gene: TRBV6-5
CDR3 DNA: TGTGCCAGCAGTAAACGGGGGGGTTACAATGAGCAGTTCTTC
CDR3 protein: CASSKRGGYNEQFF

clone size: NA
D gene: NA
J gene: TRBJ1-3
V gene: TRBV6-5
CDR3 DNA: TGTGCCAGCAGGGTCCAGGGTGGAAACACCATATATTTT
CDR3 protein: CASRVQGGNTIYF

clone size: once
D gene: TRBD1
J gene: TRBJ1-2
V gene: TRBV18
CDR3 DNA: TGTGCCAGCTCACGTGACAGGGAGTTTGGCTACACCTTC
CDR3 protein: CASSRDREFGYTF

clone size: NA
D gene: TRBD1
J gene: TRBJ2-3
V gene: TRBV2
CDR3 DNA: TGTGCCGGCAACCGGGACAGGGGATTCACAGATACGCAGTATTTT
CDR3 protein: CAGNRDRGFTDTQYF

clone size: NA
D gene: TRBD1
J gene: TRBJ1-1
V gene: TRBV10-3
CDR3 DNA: TGTGCCATCAGTGGGACAGGACCTTTGAACACTGAAGCTTTCTTT
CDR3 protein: CAISGTGPLNTEAFF

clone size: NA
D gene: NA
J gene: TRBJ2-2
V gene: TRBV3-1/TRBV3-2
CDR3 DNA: TGTGCCAGCAGATACGGGACTTTTAACACCGGGGAGCTGTTTTTT
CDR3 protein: CASRYGTFNTGELFF

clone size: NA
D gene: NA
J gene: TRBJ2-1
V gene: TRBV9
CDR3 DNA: TGTGCCAGCAGCGTAGATCCGGTTCTGAATGAGCAGTTCTTC
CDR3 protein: CASSVDPVLNEQFF